What follows is one T cell receptor beta chain and its context. Its antigen is unknown. TCRdb's table, derived via immunoSEQ multiplex PCR, lists solely in-frame clones and lacks some. In the table there are about a million clones, about 75% of which are singletons. Deletions cut 3 bases from V and 10 bases from J, with 18 bases between. Germline loops: CDR1 LNHDA, CDR2 SQIVND (reference sequence). This CDR3 region has 14 residues. This sample is part of a study of shared clonotypes between healthy human individuals. Study-level information: The donors, two women and three men, were aged 18 to 49.

Findings and limits, study-wide: A few donors held about 5.1% of naive CD4 clonotypes in common. Although depth was large, rarefaction showed that sequencing of the sorted subsets was incomplete. When compared with the clonotypes that were shared by all four sorted-subset donors, the non-shared clonotypes turned out to have lower generation probabilities.

The V call is TRBV19, the J call TRBJ1-1, with D uncertain. Sample: memory CD4+ T cells sorted from blood. Regarding subset: CD45RA-negative fraction. This sequence originates from a man aged 18 to 35 in good health. The CDR3 here is CASSIGKGHEGAFF. CDR3 nucleotide sequence: TGTGCCAGTAGTATTGGAAAGGGTCACGAGGGAGCTTTCTTT.